These 30 T cell receptor beta chains originate from one sample sequenced in a study of shared clonotypes between healthy human individuals. Here immunoSEQ multiplex PCR was the method, and the copy in TCRdb shows in-frame clones only, minus some. The repertoire consists of 2 million or so clones, with 85% to 95% occurring once and the leading ten covering 0.1% to 0.15%. The specimen was naive CD4+ T cells sorted from blood. Sample subset: CD45RA+ positively selected. These receptors all stem from a man aged 18 to 29 in good health.

J is TRBJ2-1 and V is TRBV7-9; D is perhaps TRBD2 (6 bases). The CDR3 length is 15 residues. Germline CDR1 is SEHNR and CDR2 is FQNEAQ (reference sequence). The ends were cut back, 1 base at V and 2 bases at J, with 9 bases in the middle. CDR3 in DNA: TGTGCCAGCAGCTTAGGACTAGATCCCTACAATGAGCAGTTCTTC. Amino acid sequence: CASSLGLDPYNEQFF.

The CDR3 DNA sequence: TGTGCCAGCTCACCACAGGGGACAGGGAACAATGAGCAGTTCTTC. Residues: CASSPQGTGNNEQFF. The V and J genes are TRBV18 and TRBJ2-1; 9 bases are shared with TRBD1. The CDR3 totals 15 residues. V dropped 1 base and J dropped 5; count of bases not matched to a gene: 3. CDR1 is KGHSH, CDR2 LQKENI, per germline. The variable domain in full, completed from reference TRBV18 and TRBJ2-1, reads NAGVMQNPRHLVRRRGQEARLRCSPMKGHSHVYWYRQLPEEGLKFMVYLQKENIIDESGMPKERFSAEFPKEGPSILRIQQVVRGDSAAYFCASSPQGTGNNEQFFGPGTRLTVL.

The chain joins TRBV7-3 to TRBJ1-2; D ambiguous. Trimming pared 3 bases from V and 1 base from J, leaving 6 bases between. The CDR3 covers 13 residues. Germline CDR1 reads SGHTA; CDR2 reads FQGTGA. The CDR3 DNA is TGTGCCAGCAGCTTCGACAATAACTATGGCTACACCTTC. Translating it yields CASSFDNNYGYTF.

As concerns this clone: Compared with germline, one end of the junction differs, possibly owing to a read error. The chain recombines TRBV2 with TRBJ2-2, with TRBD1 matching 7 bases. CDR1 and CDR2 from the germline V gene are SNHLY and FYNNEI. The CDR3 runs 14 residues. CDR3 nucleotides: TGTGCCAGCAGGGAAGACAGGGCCACCGGGGAGCTGTTTTTT. Protein: CASREDRATGELFF. Together with reference TRBV2 and TRBJ2-2, the CDR3 gives the full variable domain: EPEVTQTPSHQVTQMGQEVILRCVPISNHLYFYWYRQILGQKVEFLVSFYNNEISEKSEIFDDQFSVERPDGSNFTLKIRSTKLEDSAMYFCASREDRATGELFFGEGSRLTVL.

This clone was counted once. The gene calls are TRBV6-1 and TRBJ2-7; 11 nucleotides match TRBD1. The CDR3 has 14 amino acids. Unmatched junction bases numbered 3, after V lost 6 bases and J lost 2 bases. Looked up from germline, CDR1 is MNHNS and CDR2 is SASEGT. CDR3: CASRRTGGPYEQYF. CDR3 nucleotides: TGTGCCAGCAGACGGACAGGGGGCCCCTACGAGCAGTACTTC.

The chain joins TRBV7-2 to TRBJ2-5; D is possibly TRBD2 (6 bases). Germline CDR1 SGHTA, CDR2 FQGNSA. This CDR3 contains 15 residues. V gave up 5 bases and J gave up 4 bases, with 17 bases separating them. Here the CDR3 DNA reads TGTGCCAGCAGCCCCCCGAATTCGGGGGTAGAGACCCAGTACTTC. Amino acid sequence: CASSPPNSGVETQYF.

The chain joins TRBV7-9 to TRBJ2-2; the match to TRBD2 covers 7 bases. J was trimmed by 5 bases and V by 5 bases; bases with no gene match: 20. The length of the CDR3 is 19 residues. Germline CDR1 and CDR2: SEHNR and FQNEAQ (reference sequence). This chain's CDR3 is CASSPPRFGGGSRTGELFF. For the CDR3, the DNA is TGTGCCAGCAGCCCCCCACGGTTCGGCGGGGGTTCGCGGACCGGGGAGCTGTTTTTT. The full variable domain, its missing parts supplied by reference TRBV7-9 and TRBJ2-2, is DTGVSQNPRHKITKRGQNVTFRCDPISEHNRLYWYRQTLGQGPEFLTYFQNEAQLEKSRLLSDRFSAERPKGSFSTLEIQRTEQGDSAMYLCASSPPRFGGGSRTGELFFGEGSRLTVL.

The chain has TRBV30 and TRBJ2-5, with TRBD1 as a possible D gene (6 bases). CDR3 length: 14 amino acids. Germline V gene lookup returns CDR1 GTSNPN and CDR2 SVGIG (reference sequence). V was shortened by 4 bases and J by 9 bases, with 21 bases between the two germline ends. CDR3 loop: CAWTTTGSTGAQYF. CDR3 in DNA: TGTGCCTGGACCACGACAGGCTCGACCGGGGCCCAGTACTTC.

Worth noting for this clone: An end of the junction does not agree with germline; a read error may underlie this. This sample includes further DNA sequences coding for the same CDR3. The chain combines TRBV7-7 with TRBJ2-2; D call uncertain. The CDR3 has 13 residues. Germline V gives CDR1 SSHAT, CDR2 FNYEAQ (reference sequence). CDR3 region: CASSLTDTGELFF. In nucleotides, the CDR3 is TGTGCTAGCAGCTTAACCGACACCGGGGAGCTGTTTTTT.

J is TRBJ1-1 and V is TRBV5-1; D is unclear. The V gene lost 3 bases and the J gene lost 5 bases, with 14 bases spanning the gap. Germline assignment: CDR1 SGHRS and CDR2 YFSETQ. The CDR3 covers 14 residues. The CDR3 bases are TGCGCCAGCAGCTCCCGGGGAGACGGGACTGAAGCTTTCTTT. This translates into CASSSRGDGTEAFF.

The rearrangement joins TRBV30 to TRBJ2-3, with D perhaps being TRBD1 or TRBD2 (7 bases each). Germline assignment: CDR1 GTSNPN and CDR2 SVGIG (reference sequence). This CDR3 contains 13 residues. Trimming removed 8 bases from V and 2 bases from J, with 14 bases in between. This CDR3 reads CAAAGQLTDTQYF. The CDR3, as DNA: TGTGCCGCAGCGGGACAGCTCACAGATACGCAGTATTTT.

The V call is TRBV5-1, the J call TRBJ2-1; 11 bases map to TRBD2. Trimming at V came to 4 bases and at J to 5 bases, leaving 5 bases not matched to a gene. The germline V gene has CDR1 SGHRS and CDR2 YFSETQ. The CDR3 contains 15 residues. The CDR3 loop is CASSLTSGVNNEQFF. DNA for the CDR3: TGCGCCAGCAGCCTGACTAGCGGGGTAAACAATGAGCAGTTCTTC.

The chain links TRBV5-4 to TRBJ1-1, with D possibly TRBD1 on 5 matching bases. Between the trimmed V and J ends, which lost 3 bases and 0 bases, there was a span of 15 bases. The germline gives CDR1 SGHNT, CDR2 YYREEE (reference sequence). The CDR3 contains 16 residues. The CDR3 region has the DNA TGTGCCAGCAGCTCGGGGGTTTGGGGAATGAACACTGAAGCTTTCTTT. This gives the protein CASSSGVWGMNTEAFF. Filled out from reference TRBV5-4 and TRBJ1-1, the complete variable domain reads ETGVTQSPTHLIKTRGQQVTLRCSSQSGHNTVSWYQQALGQGPQFIFQYYREEENGRGNFPPRFSGLQFPNYSSELNVNALELDDSALYLCASSSGVWGMNTEAFFGQGTRLTVV.

The genes are TRBV10-1 and TRBJ2-2; D perhaps matches TRBD2 (5 bases). The CDR3 runs 13 residues. Trimming cost V 4 bases and J 8 bases, with 11 bases left between them. Germline V lookup: CDR1 WNHNN, CDR2 SYGVQD (reference sequence). The CDR3 bases are TGCGCCAGCAGTGGGGCCGGAGGAGGGGAGCTGTTTTTT. Translation gives CASSGAGGGELFF.

The chain recombines TRBV10-3 with TRBJ2-3, with 10 positions matching TRBD2. This CDR3 contains 15 residues. The V segment lost 8 bases and the J segment 3 bases; nucleotides outside the gene matches: 8. CDR1 is ENHRY and CDR2 is SYGVKD in the germline V gene. CDR3 amino acids: CAIALSGGWTDTQYF. In nucleotides, the CDR3 is TGTGCCATCGCCCTTAGCGGGGGGTGGACAGATACGCAGTATTTT.

The chain is built from TRBV6-1 and TRBJ1-6; D unclear. Germline CDR1 and CDR2: MNHNS and SASEGT. This CDR3 contains 17 residues. The germline V and J ends were trimmed by 3 bases and 10 bases, with 22 bases remaining between them. Written as DNA, the CDR3 is TGTGCCAGCAGTGACGAAGCGCGAGGCCTTTTCGGCTCACCCCTCCACTTT. It yields the protein CASSDEARGLFGSPLHF.

This chain uses TRBV7-2 with TRBJ2-7; D gene ambiguous. The CDR3 extends over 13 amino acids. Germline CDR1 and CDR2: SGHTA and FQGNSA. With 5 bases removed from V and 0 bases from J, the gap between germline ends came to 8 bases. DNA of the CDR3: TGTGCCAGCAGCCTCCCCATCTCCTACGAGCAGTACTTC. Protein: CASSLPISYEQYF.

CDR3 loop: CASSLTTGVIYGYTF. In DNA, the CDR3 is TGTGCCAGCAGTCTGACTACAGGGGTCATCTATGGCTACACCTTC. This rearrangement joins TRBV6-5 to TRBJ1-2; 7 bases agree with TRBD1. Trimming at V came to 5 bases and at J to 4 bases, leaving 10 bases not matched to a gene. Germline CDR1 and CDR2: MNHEY and SVGAGI. The CDR3 is made up of 15 amino acids.

This chain connects TRBV10-3 to TRBJ2-5, with D perhaps matching TRBD1 or TRBD2 (7 bases each). Germline-derived CDR1 and CDR2 are ENHRY and SYGVKD. This CDR3 comprises 13 residues. The V and J ends lost 8 bases and 5 bases respectively, with 15 bases between them. CDR3 nucleotides: TGTGCCATCGCCCAGGGGGGGGCGGAGACCCAGTACTTC. Translating it yields CAIAQGGAETQYF.

As for this clone: Other DNA sequences in this sample translate to the same CDR3. The V call is TRBV30, the J call TRBJ2-1; perhaps TRBD2 as D (6 bases). Germline V lookup: CDR1 GTSNPN, CDR2 SVGIG (reference sequence). This CDR3 contains 15 residues. V lost 0 bases to trimming and J lost 3 bases, with 12 bases between them. CDR3 amino acids: CAWSVRAGGYNEQFF. CDR3 bases: TGTGCCTGGAGTGTACGAGCGGGTGGCTACAATGAGCAGTTCTTC.

V and J are TRBV7-9 and TRBJ1-2; D is undetermined. The CDR3 consists of 14 residues. Germline-derived CDR1 and CDR2 are SEHNR and FQNEAQ (reference sequence). V lost 5 bases and J lost 4, with 14 bases in between. As DNA, the CDR3 is TGTGCCAGCAGCAAATACCAGGATCCCTATGGCTACACCTTC. Its protein is CASSKYQDPYGYTF.

As concerns this clone: Germline and junction disagree at one end, which may indicate a read error. The rearrangement joins TRBV11-2 to TRBJ1-1; 10 bases are a match to TRBD1. Germline lookup yields CDR1 SGHAT and CDR2 FQNNGV. The CDR3 runs 13 residues. The CDR3 spells CATSRDRGTEAFF. CDR3 sequence (DNA): TGTGCCACCAGCCGGGACAGGGGCACTGAAGCTTTCTTT.

The sample holds one count of this clone. The chain joins TRBV6-5 to TRBJ2-7, with D possibly being TRBD1 (5 bases). This CDR3 is built from 15 residues. The germline V gene has CDR1 MNHEY and CDR2 SVGAGI. Trimming pared 0 bases from V and 0 bases from J, leaving 9 bases between. This chain's CDR3 is CASSYSGGHSYEQYF. CDR3 nucleotides: TGTGCCAGCAGTTACTCGGGCGGACACTCCTACGAGCAGTACTTC.

This chain uses TRBV7-2 with TRBJ2-3; 9 nucleotides align to TRBD1. The junction had 3 bases not matched to a gene; V was cut back by 5 bases and J by 0 bases. CDR1 is SGHTA and CDR2 is FQGNSA in the germline V gene. This CDR3 spans 15 amino acids. The CDR3 loop reads CASSRQGVSTDTQYF. Here the CDR3 DNA reads TGTGCCAGCAGCCGACAGGGGGTTAGCACAGATACGCAGTATTTT.

The CDR3 DNA reads as TGCGCCAGCAGCTTGGCGACAGGGTCGAGCGGGGAGCTGTTTTTT. Translation: CASSLATGSSGELFF. The chain employs TRBV5-1 and TRBJ2-2, with 7 positions matching TRBD1. There are 15 residues in the CDR3. The germline gives CDR1 SGHRS, CDR2 YFSETQ. The J segment lost 7 bases and the V segment lost 0 bases, leaving 6 bases of the junction unmatched.

The rearrangement joins TRBV11-2 to TRBJ1-1, with 11 bases identical to TRBD1. CDR1 is SGHAT, CDR2 FQNNGV, per germline. With 4 bases clipped from V and 11 bases from J, the junction kept 9 bases outside the gene matches. CDR3 length: 14 amino acids. As DNA, the CDR3 is TGTGCCAGCAGCTCGTCAGGACAGGGGGCGACGGCTTTCTTT. This translates into CASSSSGQGATAFF.

The chain carries TRBV7-2 and TRBJ1-5; 7 nucleotides match TRBD1. Unmatched junction bases numbered 6, after V lost 7 bases and J lost 3 bases. The CDR3 runs to 14 residues. Germline assignment: CDR1 SGHTA and CDR2 FQGNSA. As DNA, the CDR3 is TGTGCCAGCAATCTACAGGGGCCCAATCAGCCCCAGCATTTT. This gives the protein CASNLQGPNQPQHF.

This chain uses TRBV5-1 with TRBJ2-7; 7 bases line up with TRBD1. Germline trimming cut 4 bases from V and 3 bases from J; bases unmatched to any gene: 10. The CDR3 length is 15 residues. Germline loops: CDR1 SGHRS, CDR2 YFSETQ. CDR3 protein: CASSVSTGRFYEQYF. DNA of the CDR3: TGCGCCAGCAGCGTATCGACAGGGAGATTCTACGAGCAGTACTTC.

The V call is TRBV27, the J call TRBJ2-5; TRBD2 aligns across 10 bases. This CDR3 is built from 15 residues. V lost 4 bases, J lost 5 bases, and 7 bases stayed unmatched. Germline-derived CDR1 and CDR2 are MNHEY and SMNVEV (reference sequence). DNA of the CDR3: TGTGCCAGCAGTTCCCGGAGCGGGGGGGCGGAGACCCAGTACTTC. Residues: CASSSRSGGAETQYF.

This clone was found once. The identical CDR3 is also encoded by other nucleotide sequences in the sample. The chain recombines TRBV5-1 with TRBJ2-1, with D tentatively TRBD2 (5 bases). Between the trimmed V and J ends, which lost 0 bases and 2 bases, there was a span of 9 bases. The CDR3 runs 15 residues. Looked up from germline, CDR1 is SGHRS and CDR2 is YFSETQ. CDR3 in amino acids: CASSLDGGAYNEQFF. DNA of the CDR3: TGCGCCAGCAGCTTGGACGGAGGCGCCTACAATGAGCAGTTCTTC.